A selection of T cell receptor beta chains follows, all from one sample in a study of naive CD8 T cells in extremely preterm neonates. Clones were read by immunoSEQ multiplex PCR, and TCRdb kept only the in-frame ones, dropping some. Here the sample spans 4,500 to 6,500 clones, about 95% being singletons. Sequenced input: naive CD8+ T cells from cord blood. These receptors all stem from a boy who was born preterm. The CDR3 runs from the conserved cysteine through the conserved F or W. The D gene is left open where the match is weak. Size tells how often a clone was seen (once, few, many) or the class of an expanded clone, and some rows leave it out.

J: TRBJ2-7
V: TRBV6-1
size: -
D: -
CDR3: CARAGPTYEQYF
DNA: TGTGCCAGGGCAGGGCCCACCTACGAGCAGTACTTC

J: TRBJ2-3
V: TRBV9
size: -
D: TRBD2
CDR3: CASSVGTSGTDTQYF
DNA: TGTGCCAGCAGCGTAGGGACTAGCGGCACAGATACGCAGTATTTT

J: TRBJ2-5
V: TRBV15
size: -
D: TRBD1
CDR3: CATSRDGTGGAETQYF
DNA: TGTGCCACCAGCAGAGATGGGACAGGGGGCGCAGAGACCCAGTACTTC

J: TRBJ2-1
V: TRBV4-1
size: -
D: -
CDR3: CASSQGTYNEQFF
DNA: TGCGCCAGCAGCCAAGGGACTTACAATGAGCAGTTCTTC

J: TRBJ2-7
V: TRBV7-2
size: -
D: -
CDR3: CASSLAAGNYEQYF
DNA: TGTGCCAGCAGCTTAGCTGCGGGAAACTACGAGCAGTACTTC

J: TRBJ1-1
V: TRBV27
size: -
D: TRBD1
CDR3: CASSIGGWNTEAFF
DNA: TGTGCCAGCAGCATAGGGGGCTGGAACACTGAAGCTTTCTTT

J: TRBJ1-1
V: TRBV27
size: -
D: TRBD1
CDR3: CASSLAGGSTEAFF
DNA: TGTGCCAGCAGTTTAGCAGGGGGCAGCACTGAAGCTTTCTTT

J: TRBJ2-2
V: TRBV7-6
size: -
D: TRBD2
CDR3: CASSYSGRNTGELFF
DNA: TGTGCCAGCAGCTATAGCGGGAGAAACACCGGGGAGCTGTTTTTT

J: TRBJ2-7
V: TRBV27
size: once
D: -
CDR3: CASSRLGGEQYF
DNA: TGTGCCAGCAGCCGACTAGGGGGGGAGCAGTACTTC

J: TRBJ2-4
V: TRBV7-2
size: -
D: -
CDR3: CASSLQQGQRLAKNIQYF
DNA: TGTGCCAGCAGCCTACAACAGGGCCAGCGGCTAGCCAAAAACATTCAGTACTTC

J: TRBJ2-1
V: TRBV6-1
size: -
D: TRBD2
CDR3: CASGRAYNEQFF
DNA: TGTGCCAGCGGGAGGGCCTACAATGAGCAGTTCTTC

J: TRBJ1-2
V: TRBV5-6
size: -
D: TRBD1
CDR3: CASRTGRGNYGYTF
DNA: TGTGCCAGCAGGACAGGGAGGGGTAACTATGGCTACACCTTC

J: TRBJ2-3
V: TRBV5-1
size: once
D: TRBD2
CDR3: CASSPILAGEADTQYF
DNA: TGCGCCAGCAGCCCGATACTAGCGGGAGAGGCAGATACGCAGTATTTT

J: TRBJ1-2
V: TRBV9
size: -
D: TRBD1
CDR3: CASSVGQGGYTF
DNA: TGTGCCAGCAGCGTAGGACAGGGGGGCTACACCTTC

J: TRBJ2-7
V: TRBV19
size: -
D: -
CDR3: CASSMGGYEQYF
DNA: TGTGCCAGTAGTATGGGTGGGTACGAGCAGTACTTC

J: TRBJ2-7
V: TRBV4-1
size: -
D: TRBD2
CDR3: CASSQTSGNPYEQYF
DNA: TGCGCCAGCAGCCAAACTAGCGGGAATCCCTACGAGCAGTACTTC

J: TRBJ2-1
V: TRBV29-1
size: -
D: -
CDR3: CSVEDLRRAYNEQFF
DNA: TGCAGCGTTGAAGATCTTCGGCGGGCTTACAATGAGCAGTTCTTC

J: TRBJ2-7
V: TRBV27
size: -
D: TRBD2
CDR3: CASRRASGYYEQYF
DNA: TGTGCCAGCAGGAGGGCTAGCGGGTACTACGAGCAGTACTTC

J: TRBJ2-7
V: TRBV7-9
size: -
D: TRBD1
CDR3: CASSGQGYEQYF
DNA: TGTGCCAGCAGCGGACAGGGTTACGAGCAGTACTTC

J: TRBJ2-1
V: TRBV5-4
size: once
D: -
CDR3: CASSLGGNEQFF
DNA: TGTGCCAGCAGCTTAGGGGGCAATGAGCAGTTCTTC

J: TRBJ1-2
V: TRBV6-6
size: -
D: -
CDR3: CASSYYYGYTF
DNA: TGTGCCAGCAGTTACTACTATGGCTACACCTTC

J: TRBJ1-4
V: TRBV9
size: -
D: TRBD1
CDR3: CASSVGTGGTNEKLFF
DNA: TGTGCCAGCAGCGTAGGGACAGGGGGCACTAATGAAAAACTGTTTTTT

J: TRBJ2-7
V: TRBV19
size: -
D: -
CDR3: CASSMGHSYEQYF
DNA: TGTGCCAGTAGTATGGGACACTCCTACGAGCAGTACTTC

J: TRBJ2-7
V: TRBV9
size: -
D: TRBD2
CDR3: CASSVGGRAYEQYF
DNA: TGTGCCAGCAGCGTAGGAGGGAGGGCCTACGAGCAGTACTTC

J: TRBJ1-5
V: TRBV28
size: -
D: -
CDR3: CASSSTGSNQPQHF
DNA: TGTGCCAGCAGTTCTACAGGGAGCAATCAGCCCCAGCATTTT

J: TRBJ2-7
V: TRBV27
size: -
D: -
CDR3: CASSLAVAYEQYF
DNA: TGTGCCAGCAGTTTAGCGGTAGCCTACGAGCAGTACTTC

J: TRBJ2-2
V: TRBV25-1
size: -
D: -
CDR3: CASSDTNTGELFF
DNA: TGTGCCAGCAGTGACACGAACACCGGGGAGCTGTTTTTT

J: TRBJ1-2
V: TRBV29-1
size: -
D: -
CDR3: CSVAGTNYGYTF
DNA: TGCAGCGTTGCCGGGACTAACTATGGCTACACCTTC

J: TRBJ1-3
V: TRBV6-9
size: -
D: -
CDR3: CASSYSSGNTIYF
DNA: TGTGCCAGCAGTTACAGCTCTGGAAACACCATATATTTT

J: TRBJ1-1
V: TRBV4-1
size: -
D: TRBD1
CDR3: CASSQRGTGGTEAFF
DNA: TGCGCCAGCAGCCAACGAGGAACAGGGGGCACTGAAGCTTTCTTT

J: TRBJ2-5
V: TRBV6-5
size: -
D: TRBD2
CDR3: CASSGRGGETQYF
DNA: TGTGCCAGCAGTGGGAGGGGAGGGGAGACCCAGTACTTC

J: TRBJ1-1
V: TRBV28
size: once
D: TRBD1
CDR3: CAGSSPTGGDTEAFF
DNA: TGTGCCGGCAGTTCCCCGACAGGGGGAGACACTGAAGCTTTCTTT

J: TRBJ2-7
V: TRBV4-1
size: -
D: TRBD2
CDR3: CASSQDGLAAYEQYF
DNA: TGCGCCAGCAGCCAAGATGGACTAGCGGCCTACGAGCAGTACTTC

J: TRBJ1-3
V: TRBV27
size: -
D: -
CDR3: CASSLSHSGNTIYF
DNA: TGTGCCAGCAGTTTATCACACTCTGGAAACACCATATATTTT

J: TRBJ2-1
V: TRBV19
size: -
D: -
CDR3: CASSRLGYNEQFF
DNA: TGTGCCAGTAGCAGACTAGGGTACAATGAGCAGTTCTTC

J: TRBJ1-3
V: TRBV28
size: -
D: TRBD1
CDR3: CASRYQGAGNTIYF
DNA: TGTGCCAGCAGATATCAGGGGGCTGGAAACACCATATATTTT

J: TRBJ2-7
V: TRBV27
size: -
D: TRBD1
CDR3: CASKTGFYEQYF
DNA: TGTGCCAGCAAGACAGGGTTCTACGAGCAGTACTTC

J: TRBJ2-1
V: TRBV5-6
size: -
D: -
CDR3: CASSFTSSSYNEQFF
DNA: TGTGCCAGCAGCTTTACTTCAAGCTCCTACAATGAGCAGTTCTTC

J: TRBJ1-6
V: TRBV14
size: -
D: TRBD1
CDR3: CASSPTGGSPLHF
DNA: TGTGCCAGCAGCCCGACAGGGGGCTCACCCCTCCACTTT

J: TRBJ2-1
V: TRBV5-4
size: -
D: -
CDR3: CASSFGTNNEQFF
DNA: TGTGCCAGCAGCTTCGGGACAAACAATGAGCAGTTCTTC

J: TRBJ2-7
V: TRBV7-9
size: -
D: TRBD2
CDR3: CASSPPTSGIFYEQYF
DNA: TGTGCCAGCAGCCCCCCGACTAGCGGCATATTCTACGAGCAGTACTTC

J: TRBJ2-6
V: TRBV4-1
size: -
D: TRBD2
CDR3: CASSQGLAGEGGANVLTF
DNA: TGCGCCAGCAGCCAAGGACTAGCGGGAGAGGGAGGGGCCAACGTCCTGACTTTC

J: TRBJ2-7
V: TRBV5-4
size: -
D: -
CDR3: CASSTRGEQYF
DNA: TGTGCCAGCAGCACCAGGGGCGAGCAGTACTTC

J: TRBJ1-2
V: TRBV27
size: -
D: -
CDR3: CASSLSGGVGYTF
DNA: TGTGCCAGCAGTTTATCGGGGGGGGTTGGCTACACCTTC

J: TRBJ2-3
V: TRBV28
size: -
D: -
CDR3: CASSFTDTQYF
DNA: TGTGCCAGCAGTTTCACAGATACGCAGTATTTT

J: TRBJ2-5
V: TRBV7-8
size: -
D: TRBD2
CDR3: CASTGRGGRETQYF
DNA: TGTGCCAGCACCGGACGGGGAGGGAGGGAGACCCAGTACTTC

J: TRBJ1-1
V: TRBV5-1
size: -
D: TRBD1
CDR3: CASSLQRTGNTEAFF
DNA: TGCGCCAGCAGCTTACAGAGGACAGGGAACACTGAAGCTTTCTTT

J: TRBJ2-2
V: TRBV2
size: -
D: -
CDR3: CASSLYTGELFF
DNA: TGTGCCAGCAGTCTCTACACCGGGGAGCTGTTTTTT

J: TRBJ1-2
V: TRBV9
size: few
D: TRBD1
CDR3: CASSAGGYGYTF
DNA: TGTGCCAGCAGCGCAGGGGGCTATGGCTACACCTTC

J: TRBJ1-1
V: TRBV4-1
size: -
D: -
CDR3: CASSHPRDQLNTEAFF
DNA: TGCGCCAGCAGCCATCCCCGGGACCAACTGAACACTGAAGCTTTCTTT

J: TRBJ1-5
V: TRBV9
size: -
D: -
CDR3: CASSVGTNQPQHF
DNA: TGTGCCAGCAGCGTAGGGACAAATCAGCCCCAGCATTTT

J: TRBJ2-7
V: TRBV5-1
size: -
D: -
CDR3: CASSFNSYEQYF
DNA: TGCGCCAGCAGCTTCAACTCCTACGAGCAGTACTTC

J: TRBJ2-5
V: TRBV6-6
size: -
D: TRBD1
CDR3: CASSYSGDRERETQYF
DNA: TGTGCCAGCAGTTACTCGGGGGACAGGGAGAGGGAGACCCAGTACTTC

J: TRBJ1-5
V: TRBV27
size: -
D: -
CDR3: CASIQPQHF
DNA: TGTGCCAGCATTCAGCCCCAGCATTTT

J: TRBJ1-2
V: TRBV30
size: -
D: -
CDR3: CAWRTNYGYTF
DNA: TGTGCCTGGAGGACAAACTATGGCTACACCTTC

J: TRBJ2-3
V: TRBV28
size: few
D: -
CDR3: CASSLAGRDTQYF
DNA: TGTGCCAGCAGTTTAGCGGGACGGGATACGCAGTATTTT

J: TRBJ2-1
V: TRBV2
size: -
D: TRBD2
CDR3: CASDLAVNEQFF
DNA: TGTGCCAGCGATCTAGCGGTCAATGAGCAGTTCTTC

J: TRBJ1-2
V: TRBV5-4
size: -
D: -
CDR3: CASTDISNYGYTF
DNA: TGTGCCAGCACGGACATCTCTAACTATGGCTACACCTTC

J: TRBJ2-7
V: TRBV14
size: -
D: -
CDR3: CASSQDRAYEQYF
DNA: TGTGCCAGCAGCCAAGACAGGGCCTACGAGCAGTACTTC